The 8 T cell receptor beta chains below all came from one sample that was sequenced in a study of CD4 T cells in relation to SARS-CoV-2 and coronaviruses. These TCRs are of unknown antigen specificity. CD4+ T cells from unexposed donors were obtained before the COVID-19 pandemic (2011-2018). The cells were cultured for under twelve days before CD4+ T cells were isolated. Here immunoSEQ multiplex PCR was the method, and the copy in TCRdb shows in-frame clones only, minus some. The sample has more than 20,000 clones; 72% are singletons. The specimen sequenced was CD4+ T cells from PBMCs, cultured in vitro. These receptor sequences come from a human donor in good health.

The chain has TRBV7-2 and TRBJ2-1, with TRBD2 as a possible D gene (6 bases). From germline, CDR1 is SGHTA and CDR2 FQGNSA. Trimming cost V 5 bases and J 6 bases, with 14 bases left between them. This CDR3 has 14 residues. Here the CDR3 reads CASSPKWRGNEQFF. CDR3 DNA: TGTGCCAGCAGCCCCAAGTGGAGGGGCAATGAGCAGTTCTTC.

The J gene is TRBJ2-5, the V gene TRBV11-1; 8 bases are a match to TRBD2. The CDR3 contains 13 residues. Losses at the gene ends were 5 bases for V and 3 bases for J; bases not matched to a gene: 2. Germline V gene sequence: CDR1 SGHAT, CDR2 FQDESV (reference sequence). DNA for the CDR3: TGTGCCAGCAGCCCGGGACTAGAAGAGACCCAGTACTTC. This translates into CASSPGLEETQYF.

The J gene is TRBJ1-5, the V gene TRBV12-5; D remains ambiguous. CDR1 and CDR2 from the germline V gene are LGHNT and FRNRAP. The ends were cut back, 0 bases at V and 1 base at J, with 22 bases in the middle. This CDR3 is 20 amino acids long. The CDR3 region has the DNA TGTGCTAGTGGTTTGGTACCCCCCACACACACACGGTGGAGCAATCAGCCCCAGCATTTT. It is translated as CASGLVPPTHTRWSNQPQHF.

This chain joins TRBV7-9 and TRBJ2-5; 8 bases are a match to TRBD1. The CDR3 extends over 15 amino acids. Germline lookup yields CDR1 SEHNR and CDR2 FQNEAQ (reference sequence). J gave up 5 bases and V 2 bases, and 7 bases lay outside the gene matches. CDR3 sequence (DNA): TGTGCCAGCAGCTTATGGCAGGGGGCTTTGGAGACCCAGTACTTC. Its translation is CASSLWQGALETQYF.

This clone occurred once. This sequence joins TRBV4-3 and TRBJ2-3; weak D call: TRBD1 (6 bases). Trimming removed 0 bases from V and 0 bases from J, with 10 bases in between. Per germline, CDR1 LGHNA and CDR2 YSLEER. This CDR3 spans 16 amino acids. CDR3 in DNA: TGCGCCAGCAGCCAAGAGACAGGCTCTAGCACAGATACGCAGTATTTT. Protein: CASSQETGSSTDTQYF.

The sample holds a few counts of this clone. The chain joins TRBV6-1 to TRBJ1-2, with D perhaps matching TRBD1 (5 bases). Trimming pared 2 bases from V and 7 bases from J, leaving 14 bases between. CDR1 and CDR2 (germline): MNHNS, SASEGT. The CDR3 has 14 amino acids. The CDR3 nucleotides are TGTGCCAGCAGTGAACGGGGACTCGGAGGTGGCTACACCTTC. It specifies CASSERGLGGGYTF.

V gene TRBV9 combines with J gene TRBJ1-1, with D hard to call. Between the trimmed V and J ends, which lost 4 bases and 1 base, there was a span of 11 bases. The germline gives CDR1 SGDLS, CDR2 YYNGEE. This CDR3 region has 14 residues. The CDR3 region is CASSFRTENTEAFF. The CDR3 DNA follows: TGTGCCAGCAGCTTCCGGACGGAGAACACTGAAGCTTTCTTT.

The genes are TRBV4-2 and TRBJ2-3, with 10 bases aligning to TRBD2. The V gene end was trimmed by 2 bases and the J gene end by 2 bases; junction bases not matched to a gene: 4. Germline values: CDR1 LGHNA, CDR2 YNFKEQ. CDR3 length: 16 residues. The CDR3, as DNA: TGTGCCAGCAGCCAATCCGGGACTAGCGCCACAGATACGCAGTATTTT. Protein: CASSQSGTSATDTQYF.